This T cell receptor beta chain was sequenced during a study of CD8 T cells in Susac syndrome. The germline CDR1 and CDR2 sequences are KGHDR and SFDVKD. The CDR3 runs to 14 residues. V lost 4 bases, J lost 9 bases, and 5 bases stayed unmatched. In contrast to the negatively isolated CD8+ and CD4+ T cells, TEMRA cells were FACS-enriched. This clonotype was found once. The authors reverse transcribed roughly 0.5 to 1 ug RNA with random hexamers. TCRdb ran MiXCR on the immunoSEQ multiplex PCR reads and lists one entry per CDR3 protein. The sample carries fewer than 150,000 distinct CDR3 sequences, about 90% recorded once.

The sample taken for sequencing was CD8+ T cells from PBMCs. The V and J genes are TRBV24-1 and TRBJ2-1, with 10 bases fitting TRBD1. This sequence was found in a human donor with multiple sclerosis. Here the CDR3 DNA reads TGTGCCACCAGTGACCCGGACAGGGGGGGTGAGCAGTTCTTC. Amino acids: CATSDPDRGGEQFF.